The T cell receptor beta chain under discussion was sequenced for a study of blood T cell repertoires in COVID-19 (dated by TCRdb to 2020 to 2021). Turning to the overall study: Samples from collaborators originated in the United States, Italy and Spain and spanned both the acute and convalescent phases of COVID-19. Where available, HLA class I and class II types were obtained from metadata supplied by the sample provider rather than from assay-based typing. The samples were drawn from the first 160 participants of the ongoing ImmuneRACE study and from 950 to 1,500 subjects provided by 6 global collaborators. The repertoires were released in a freely available public database intended as a resource for research on the immune response to SARS-CoV-2. Deeply sampled blood TCRbeta repertoires from subjects exposed to, actively infected with, or recovered from COVID-19 were included in the dataset. The prospective study material was composed of cDNA or gDNA derived from T cells, B-cell-depleted T cells, or PBMCs. Nearly every sample came with metadata listing a de-identified subject ID, COVID-19 status, age in years and sex.

The immunoSEQ Assay, a bias-controlled multiplex PCR, was used to amplify TCRbeta CDR3 regions from genomic DNA. The source study handled its data this way. Within the assay, amplification of reference gene primers was used to estimate how many nucleated cells each sample contained. To quantify the absolute abundance of each unique TCRbeta CDR3 rearrangement, sequence reads were collapsed and filtered. For each sample, productive Simpson clonality was calculated as the square root of Simpson's diversity index over productive rearrangements. Entries here come from immuneACCESS through TCRdb and include only in-frame sequences with V and J called. Some clones fail to appear in such tables; in the studies checked, an unresolved V gene covers under half of the shortfall, and the cause of the remainder is unknown. That table supplies the V and J calls and clone size; D and trimming were determined from the DNA. The sample table records approximately 260,000 clones; around 86% of these occur just once. The ten largest clones capture 2.5% to 3.5% of the sample.

Including cysteine and phenylalanine, the CDR3 has 11 amino acids. Only the CDR3 portion is preserved as DNA: 33 bases, with reading frame beginning at the first base. Looking up the germline V gene yields CDR1 MDHEN and CDR2 SYDVKM. V drops 4 bases and J drops 7 bases, leaving 8 bases in between. The full study reports these points: The quantity of clinical and demographic metadata differed by source and by participant and was supplied without curation.

On this clone: What this receptor recognizes is not known. No quality values exist for individual bases; no much larger clone is one base distant.

In the prospective study, participants were about 18 to 90 years old, resided in about two dozen geographic areas of the United States, and were enrolled through a virtual design. To assign participants to cohorts, the prospective study relied on clinical history that participants themselves reported in a screening survey and a study questionnaire. In the prospective study, whole blood, serum and a nasopharyngeal or oropharyngeal swab were collected from each participant by mobile phlebotomists. Participants in the prospective study had the option to provide additional blood draws and questionnaires over an approximately two-month period. Before DNA extraction, prospective study blood samples were shipped either frozen or at room temperature.

Rearrangement joined TRBV28 to TRBJ2-7; TRBD1 might be the D gene, on 6 matching bases. The sample comprised PBMCs or T cells enriched from blood (not recorded which). This clonotype was obtained from a woman aged 40 to 50 with acute COVID-19. Here the CDR3 is given as CASSYRDEQYF. The nucleotide sequence reads as follows: TGTGCCAGCAGTTACAGGGATGAGCAGTACTTC.